Presented here are 30 T cell receptor beta chains from one specimen sequenced in a study of shared clonotypes between healthy human individuals. Assay used: immunoSEQ multiplex PCR; TCRdb lists only in-frame clones, some missing. The sample contains around 1.1 million clones, about four fifths of which appear only once. Sequencing was performed on memory CD4+ T cells from PBMCs. Stated subset: CD45RA-negative fraction. These receptor sequences come from a young man in good health. Some clones in this sample may be carry-over from other donors' samples.

A note on this clone: A read error may explain this, as a much larger clone is one base away. The chain has TRBV29-1 and TRBJ2-7; D is uncertain. The germline gives CDR1 SQVTM, CDR2 ANQGSEA. Trimming left V 7 bases short and J 2 bases short, with 18 bases between. This CDR3 is 14 amino acids long. CDR3 in amino acids: CSAGSWQAPYEQYF. In DNA form, the CDR3 reads TGCAGCGCTGGTAGTTGGCAAGCCCCCTACGAGCAGTACTTC.

The chain carries TRBV29-1 and TRBJ2-5; D gene uncertain. This CDR3 region has 13 residues. The V and J ends lost 7 bases and 4 bases respectively, with 16 bases between them. Germline V gives CDR1 SQVTM, CDR2 ANQGSEA. The CDR3 bases are TGCAGCGCCGCGACAAGGGTAAGAGAGACCCAGTACTTC. This codes for CSAATRVRETQYF.

V gene TRBV7-2 combines with J gene TRBJ2-1, with 9 positions matching TRBD2. Per the germline V gene, CDR1 is SGHTA and CDR2 is FQGNSA. This CDR3 contains 15 residues. The ends lost 3 bases at V and 5 bases at J; junction bases unmatched: 5. CDR3 sequence (DNA): TGTGCCAGCAGCTTCTCTAGCGGGGTCCACAATGAGCAGTTCTTC. Translating it yields CASSFSSGVHNEQFF.

The chain recombines TRBV6-5 with TRBJ2-2, with unresolved D. Between the trimmed V and J ends, which lost 8 bases and 4 bases, there was a span of 11 bases. The CDR3 extends over 13 amino acids. CDR1 and CDR2 from the germline V gene are MNHEY and SVGAGI. Written as DNA, the CDR3 is TGTGCCAGCGTCAAAGGGATCACCGGGGAGCTGTTTTTT. Translating gives CASVKGITGELFF.

The rearrangement uses TRBV5-1 and TRBJ2-2; D is undetermined. V lost 2 bases and J lost 4, with 6 bases in between. The CDR3 has 13 amino acids. The V gene's germline CDR1 is SGHRS and CDR2 YFSETQ. Written as DNA, the CDR3 is TGCGCCAGCAGCTTCAGGTCCACCGGGGAGCTGTTTTTT. Translated, it gives CASSFRSTGELFF. The whole variable domain, remainder taken from reference TRBV5-1 and TRBJ2-2, is KAGVTQTPRYLIKTRGQQVTLSCSPISGHRSVSWYQQTPGQGLQFLFEYFSETQRNKGNFPGRFSGRQFSNSRSEMNVSTLELGDSALYLCASSFRSTGELFFGEGSRLTVL.

The rearrangement uses TRBV5-1 and TRBJ1-4, with 7 bases aligning to TRBD1. The ends lost 0 bases at V and 8 bases at J; junction bases unmatched: 4. The CDR3 totals 14 residues. Germline values: CDR1 SGHRS, CDR2 YFSETQ. The CDR3 loop is CASSLVQGREKLFF. CDR3 bases: TGCGCCAGCAGCTTGGTACAGGGGAGGGAAAAACTGTTTTTT. The full variable domain, in which reference TRBV5-1 and TRBJ1-4 provide the parts outside the CDR3, is KAGVTQTPRYLIKTRGQQVTLSCSPISGHRSVSWYQQTPGQGLQFLFEYFSETQRNKGNFPGRFSGRQFSNSRSEMNVSTLELGDSALYLCASSLVQGREKLFFGSGTQLSVL.

This clone was seen only once. This chain uses TRBV28 with TRBJ2-2; D possibly corresponds to TRBD1 (8 bases). V lost 11 bases, J lost 4 bases, and 14 bases lay in between. Germline V gene lookup returns CDR1 MDHEN and CDR2 SYDVKM. CDR3 size: 13 residues. The CDR3 reads CAGNRGGTGELFF. In nucleotides, the CDR3 is TGTGCCGGAAACAGGGGGGGCACCGGGGAGCTGTTTTTT.

The chain joins TRBV2 to TRBJ2-3; the D gene could be TRBD1 or TRBD2 (5 bases each). Germline CDR1 and CDR2: SNHLY and FYNNEI. This CDR3 spans 14 amino acids. Trimming left V 7 bases short and J 1 base short, with 12 bases between. In DNA, the CDR3 is TGTGCCAGCACCCCGACGGGACGCACAGATACGCAGTATTTT. Protein product: CASTPTGRTDTQYF.

V usage is TRBV6-1 and J usage is TRBJ1-5; D gene ambiguous. The V gene lost 2 bases and the J gene lost 6 bases, with 8 bases spanning the gap. Germline V gene sequence: CDR1 MNHNS, CDR2 SASEGT. The CDR3 extends over 13 amino acids. The CDR3 bases are TGTGCCAGCAGTGAATTCTCTAGTCAGCCCCAGCATTTT. Its translation: CASSEFSSQPQHF.

This chain joins TRBV15 and TRBJ2-7; 9 bases align to TRBD2. After removal of 0 bases from V and 3 bases from J, the junction contained 6 bases not matched to a gene. Germline lookup yields CDR1 LNHNV and CDR2 YYDKDF (reference sequence). The CDR3 length is 16 residues. The CDR3, as DNA: TGTGCCACCAGCAGAGAGTGGCGGGAGGGCCGCTACGAGCAGTACTTC. Amino acid sequence: CATSREWREGRYEQYF.

The chain couples TRBV29-1 to TRBJ2-7; TRBD2 aligns across 9 bases. The ends lost 2 bases at V and 4 bases at J; junction bases unmatched: 9. This CDR3 is built from 15 residues. Germline V gene data show CDR1 as SQVTM and CDR2 as ANQGSEA. The CDR3 reads CSVEIAGDPNYEQYF. Here the CDR3 DNA reads TGCAGCGTTGAAATAGCGGGAGACCCAAATTACGAGCAGTACTTC.

The chain is built from TRBV29-1 and TRBJ1-2, with 9 positions matching TRBD1. This CDR3 is 11 amino acids long. Germline lookup yields CDR1 SQVTM and CDR2 ANQGSEA. J gave up 7 bases and V 6 bases, and 3 bases lay outside the gene matches. The CDR3 sequence: CSVDRGSGYTF. CDR3 coding DNA: TGCAGCGTCGACAGGGGGTCTGGCTACACCTTC.

This clone is a singleton in its sample. V is TRBV9 and J is TRBJ2-7, with D possibly being TRBD1 or TRBD2 (5 bases each). The CDR3 contains 15 residues. Germline V gene sequence: CDR1 SGDLS, CDR2 YYNGEE. V dropped 2 bases and J dropped 0 bases, with 12 bases sitting between them. CDR3 sequence: CASSVGGQSSYEQYF. CDR3 nucleotides: TGTGCCAGCAGCGTTGGAGGACAAAGCTCCTACGAGCAGTACTTC. Complete variable domain (other parts from reference TRBV9 and TRBJ2-7): DSGVTQTPKHLITATGQRVTLRCSPRSGDLSVYWYQQSLDQGLQFLIQYYNGEERAKGNILERFSAQQFPDLHSELNLSSLELGDSALYFCASSVGGQSSYEQYFGPGTRLTVT.

The V call is TRBV6-5, the J call TRBJ1-1; D call uncertain. V was trimmed by 0 bases and J by 4 bases, leaving 6 bases between them. CDR3 length: 13 residues. CDR1 and CDR2 from the germline V gene are MNHEY and SVGAGI. CDR3 DNA: TGTGCCAGCAGTTACTCGCGGCCCACTGAAGCTTTCTTT. Its translation is CASSYSRPTEAFF.

This clone showed up just a few times. This chain uses TRBV7-3 with TRBJ2-1; 8 positions match TRBD2. The CDR3 spans 15 residues. V lost 5 bases to trimming and J lost 7 bases; unmatched junction nucleotides: 10. The germline V gene has CDR1 SGHTA and CDR2 FQGTGA. CDR3 loop: CASSPLSSGVNEQFF. As DNA, the CDR3 is TGTGCCAGCAGCCCTCTGAGTAGCGGGGTTAATGAGCAGTTCTTC.

The rearrangement joins TRBV30 to TRBJ2-2; D is unresolved. CDR1 is GTSNPN and CDR2 is SVGIG in the germline V gene (reference sequence). V lost 2 bases to trimming and J lost 0 bases, with 7 bases between them. This CDR3 comprises 14 residues. CDR3: CAWSIDSNTGELFF. Here the CDR3 DNA reads TGTGCCTGGAGTATAGACTCGAACACCGGGGAGCTGTTTTTT.

This clone was picked up a small number of times. The chain is built from TRBV18 and TRBJ1-1, with a weak D call TRBD1 (6 bases). V gave up 5 bases and J gave up 5 bases, with 18 bases separating them. Germline CDR1 reads KGHSH; CDR2 reads LQKENI. The CDR3 extends over 15 amino acids. The CDR3 DNA reads TGTGCCAGCTCAATGACAGAAGCAGGGGAGACTGAAGCTTTCTTT. Its protein is CASSMTEAGETEAFF. The full variable domain, rest sourced from reference TRBV18 and TRBJ1-1, is NAGVMQNPRHLVRRRGQEARLRCSPMKGHSHVYWYRQLPEEGLKFMVYLQKENIIDESGMPKERFSAEFPKEGPSILRIQQVVRGDSAAYFCASSMTEAGETEAFFGQGTRLTVV.

The chain recombines TRBV6-1 with TRBJ2-5; 7 bases are shared with TRBD1. V was pared by 2 bases and J by 5 bases, with 11 bases of the junction left unmatched. The CDR3 length is 16 residues. The V gene's germline CDR1 is MNHNS and CDR2 SASEGT. The CDR3 loop reads CASSERPRPQGETQYF. The CDR3 DNA reads TGTGCCAGCAGTGAAAGGCCCCGGCCACAGGGGGAGACCCAGTACTTC.

The chain joins TRBV19 to TRBJ1-2, with unresolved D. Germline V gene lookup returns CDR1 LNHDA and CDR2 SQIVND (reference sequence). This CDR3 has 15 residues. The V and J ends lost 3 bases and 4 bases respectively, with 15 bases between them. The CDR3 DNA follows: TGTGCCAGTAGTATCACGCGTACAGCCCCCTATGGCTACACCTTC. Its protein is CASSITRTAPYGYTF.

The chain employs TRBV30 and TRBJ2-5; D is undetermined. Germline lookup yields CDR1 GTSNPN and CDR2 SVGIG (reference sequence). V lost 4 bases and J lost 2, with 11 bases in between. This CDR3 contains 13 residues. CDR3 in DNA: TGTGCCTGGACCAGGACGCTGCAAGAGACCCAGTACTTC. Translated, it gives CAWTRTLQETQYF.

V is TRBV18 and J is TRBJ2-2; D perhaps matches TRBD1 (5 bases). V was trimmed by 8 bases and J by 5 bases, leaving 21 bases between them. The CDR3 sequence is 16 residues long. The germline V gene has CDR1 KGHSH and CDR2 LQKENI. The CDR3 loop is CASDQKGQGLTGELFF. In DNA form, the CDR3 reads TGTGCCAGCGACCAGAAAGGACAAGGATTAACCGGGGAGCTGTTTTTT.

The rearrangement joins TRBV5-8 to TRBJ2-7; D may be TRBD1 (6 bases). The V gene's germline CDR1 is SGHTS and CDR2 YDEGEE. The CDR3 runs 14 residues. V lost 0 bases and J 9 bases, leaving 16 bases between the germline ends. As DNA, the CDR3 is TGTGCCAGCAGCTTGGGACAGGTGCGGTCGGGGCAGTACTTC. As protein: CASSLGQVRSGQYF.

This chain joins TRBV10-3 and TRBJ2-7; no clear D. Germline V gene lookup returns CDR1 ENHRY and CDR2 SYGVKD. CDR3 length: 12 amino acids. CDR3 nucleotides: TGTGCGGCTGCCGAAATATCCTACGAGCAGTACTTC. It encodes CAAAEISYEQYF.

This chain connects TRBV9 to TRBJ1-5, with D possibly matching TRBD1 (5 bases). V was cut by 3 bases and J by 1 base, with 11 bases left in between. This CDR3 has 15 residues. CDR1 and CDR2 from the germline V gene are SGDLS and YYNGEE. CDR3 residues: CASSAWDGSNQPQHF. In DNA form, the CDR3 reads TGTGCCAGCAGCGCCTGGGACGGAAGCAATCAGCCCCAGCATTTT. Complete variable domain (other parts from reference TRBV9 and TRBJ1-5): DSGVTQTPKHLITATGQRVTLRCSPRSGDLSVYWYQQSLDQGLQFLIQYYNGEERAKGNILERFSAQQFPDLHSELNLSSLELGDSALYFCASSAWDGSNQPQHFGDGTRLSIL.

Written as DNA, the CDR3 is TGTGCCAGCAGCCCCCCCCACGGGCTAGCGGCCCCCCAGCAGTACTTC. The encoded protein is CASSPPHGLAAPQQYF. The chain employs TRBV11-3 and TRBJ2-7; 7 bases are a match to TRBD2. This CDR3 has 16 amino acids. The junction had 18 bases not matched to a gene; V was cut back by 5 bases and J by 8 bases. In germline, CDR1 is SGHNT, CDR2 YENEEA.

The chain uses TRBV28 and TRBJ2-4, with a possible D match to TRBD2 (6 bases). Germline CDR1 MDHEN, CDR2 SYDVKM. Trimming left V 2 bases short and J 8 bases short, with 10 bases between. The CDR3 contains 13 residues. CDR3 amino acids: CASSLGREDIQYF. The CDR3 DNA reads as TGTGCCAGCAGTTTAGGCAGGGAGGACATTCAGTACTTC.

This rearrangement joins TRBV6-6 to TRBJ1-2; D unclear. Germline V CDR1 and CDR2: MNHNY, SVGAGI (reference sequence). This CDR3 has 13 amino acids. V was trimmed by 1 base and J by 8 bases, leaving 11 bases between them. CDR3 region: CASSYLPTWGYTF. In DNA, the CDR3 is TGTGCCAGCAGTTACTTACCCACATGGGGCTACACCTTC.

CDR3 nucleotide sequence: TGTGCCAGCAGCTTGGGATTGAGCGAGACCCAGTACTTC. It translates to CASSLGLSETQYF. The chain uses TRBV5-4 and TRBJ2-5; D is ambiguous. CDR3 length: 13 residues. The germline gives CDR1 SGHNT, CDR2 YYREEE (reference sequence). V shed 0 bases and J shed 5 bases, with 8 bases lying between them.

This chain uses TRBV7-2 with TRBJ2-7; TRBD2 matches 7 bases. Germline lookup yields CDR1 SGHTA and CDR2 FQGNSA. The V and J ends lost 8 bases and 2 bases, in that order; junction bases with no gene match: 9. The CDR3 is made up of 14 amino acids. CDR3 sequence: CASAPGGGAYEQYF. CDR3 DNA: TGTGCCAGCGCACCCGGCGGGGGAGCCTACGAGCAGTACTTC.

The V and J genes are TRBV2 and TRBJ2-3; tentatively, D is TRBD1 (6 bases). Trimming shortened V by 4 bases and J by 1 base, and 12 bases separated the two germline ends. There are 15 residues in the CDR3. Germline V gene sequence: CDR1 SNHLY, CDR2 FYNNEI. The chain's CDR3 is CASSAQGLGTDTQYF. Here the CDR3 DNA reads TGTGCCAGCAGTGCCCAGGGGCTAGGCACAGATACGCAGTATTTT.